This TCR beta chain was sequenced during a study of graft-versus-host responses after intestinal transplantation. Responder cells labeled with CFSE (around 200,000) were co-plated with irradiated stimulator cells labeled with violet dye (around 200,000). Clones were sequenced by immunoSEQ multiplex PCR, and TCRdb holds only the in-frame ones, with some missing. Among 7,400 or so clones, roughly 30% were seen once, and the ten largest hold more than 2%. Germline V gives CDR1 LGHNA, CDR2 YSLEER. The CDR3 is made up of 16 amino acids. J was trimmed by 4 bases and V by 3 bases; bases with no gene match: 7.

The sequences come from alloreactive CD8+ T cells from a mixed lymphocyte reaction culture, collected before intestinal transplant. Subset denoted: CFSE-low proliferating T cells sorted from roughly six-day pre-transplant mixed lymphocyte reaction (GvH or HvG direction). This receptor was identified in a human patient who received an intestinal transplant. The chain carries TRBV4-3 and TRBJ2-1, with TRBD2 matching over 9 bases. DNA for the CDR3: TGCGCCAGCAGCCATATAGCGGGAGTAGGTTACAATGAGCAGTTCTTC. This sequence encodes CASSHIAGVGYNEQFF.